The 15 T cell receptor beta chains given below trace back to one sample, sequenced in a study of T-cell memory formation after mild COVID-19. TCRdb ran MiXCR on the 5' RACE reads and lists one entry per CDR3 protein. The profile shows over 250,000 distinct CDR3 sequences, more than 15% of them singletons. The sequenced sample consisted of PBMCs or a T cell subset sorted from them (not recorded which). Every receptor here comes from a man aged 18 to 29 who had mild COVID-19 (a few samples of this study predate the infection). Cell type and time point are not known.

This clonotype was detected only a few times. This sequence joins TRBV18 and TRBJ1-5; 8 bases are shared with TRBD1. V trimming: 4 bases; J trimming: 2 bases; junction bases outside the gene matches: 7. Germline V CDR1 and CDR2: KGHSH, LQKENI. This CDR3 is 16 amino acids long. CDR3 bases: TGTGCCAGCTCACAACAGGGGGAAGGTGGCAATCAGCCCCAGCATTTT. Its protein product is CASSQQGEGGNQPQHF. The full variable domain, rest sourced from reference TRBV18 and TRBJ1-5, is NAGVMQNPRHLVRRRGQEARLRCSPMKGHSHVYWYRQLPEEGLKFMVYLQKENIIDESGMPKERFSAEFPKEGPSILRIQQVVRGDSAAYFCASSQQGEGGNQPQHFGDGTRLSIL.

The chain is built from TRBV12-3 or TRBV12-4 and TRBJ1-3; 7 bases line up with TRBD1. The CDR3 contains 15 residues. V was clipped by 6 bases and J by 0 bases; unmatched bases: 5. CDR3 coding DNA: TGTGCCAGCAGCGACAGGGACTACTCTGGAAACACCATATATTTT. Protein: CASSDRDYSGNTIYF.

J is TRBJ2-7 and V is TRBV18, with unresolved D. V was clipped by 6 bases and J by 0 bases, with 12 bases between them. Germline loops: CDR1 KGHSH, CDR2 LQKENI. The CDR3 has 14 residues. For the CDR3, the DNA is TGTGCCAGCTCGGGGTTACTCAGCTCCTACGAGCAGTACTTC. It encodes CASSGLLSSYEQYF.

This chain links TRBV12-3 or TRBV12-4 with TRBJ2-7; D might be TRBD2 (6 bases). This CDR3 is 13 amino acids long. V was shortened by 8 bases and J by 6 bases, with 17 bases between the two germline ends. The CDR3 sequence is CASRPPGVSEQYF. The CDR3, as DNA: TGTGCCAGCCGCCCCCCGGGGGTCAGCGAGCAGTACTTC.

The chain links TRBV7-6 to TRBJ2-5; 14 bases match TRBD2. Trimming took 0 bases from V and 1 from J; bases not matched to a gene: 10. This CDR3 is 20 amino acids long. Per germline, CDR1 SGHVS and CDR2 FNYEAQ. The CDR3 region is CASSLALPGTSGGPQETQYF. In nucleotides, the CDR3 is TGTGCCAGCAGCTTAGCGCTCCCCGGGACTAGCGGGGGTCCCCAAGAGACCCAGTACTTC.

CDR3: CASSLDAGLKTQYF. CDR3 DNA: TGCGCCAGCAGCTTGGACGCGGGACTAAAGACCCAGTACTTC. V gene TRBV5-1 combines with J gene TRBJ2-5, with 7 positions matching TRBD2. Germline CDR1 SGHRS, CDR2 YFSETQ. Losses at the gene ends were 0 bases for V and 6 bases for J; bases not matched to a gene: 5. This CDR3 region has 14 residues.

As to this clonotype: It may be a read error: a sequence one base away is much more abundant. Here the CDR3 reads CASSYRQNTEAFF. CDR3 nucleotide sequence: TGTGCCAGCAGTTACAGGCAGAACACTGAAGCTTTCTTT. The chain combines TRBV6-5 with TRBJ1-1, with D unclear. Looked up from germline, CDR1 is MNHEY and CDR2 is SVGAGI. Trimming pared 2 bases from V and 1 base from J, leaving 5 bases between. The CDR3 is 13 residues long.

The genes are TRBV10-3 and TRBJ1-6; D call uncertain. The CDR3 loop spans 15 amino acids. Germline V gene sequence: CDR1 ENHRY, CDR2 SYGVKD. Trimming shortened V by 0 bases and J by 9 bases, and 12 bases separated the two germline ends. The CDR3 DNA reads as TGTGCCATCAGTGAGTCTACCGGGAGGGTTTCACCCCTCCACTTT. Its translation: CAISESTGRVSPLHF.

This clonotype was seen only a few times. This rearrangement joins TRBV5-4 to TRBJ2-6; a possible D gene is TRBD2 (6 bases). From germline, CDR1 is SGHNT and CDR2 YYREEE (reference sequence). Trimming cost V 5 bases and J 0 bases, with 9 bases left between them. CDR3 length equals 15 residues. CDR3 sequence reads: CASSPEGSGANVLTF. The CDR3 bases are TGTGCCAGCAGTCCGGAGGGCTCTGGGGCCAACGTCCTGACTTTC.

This clonotype appeared many times. This chain joins TRBV28 and TRBJ2-7; 9 positions agree with TRBD2. V gave up 8 bases and J gave up 7 bases; unmatched junction bases: 15. Germline V CDR1 and CDR2: MDHEN, SYDVKM. The CDR3 consists of 15 residues. This CDR3 reads CASLEAGGRPTEQYF. CDR3 sequence (DNA): TGTGCCAGCCTCGAAGCGGGGGGACGGCCTACGGAGCAGTACTTC.

A few counts support this clonotype. This sequence joins TRBV4-2 and TRBJ2-2; D perhaps matches TRBD1 (5 bases). V shed 3 bases and J shed 4 bases, with 15 bases lying between them. CDR3 length: 16 residues. The V gene's germline CDR1 is LGHNA and CDR2 YNFKEQ. The CDR3 DNA reads as TGTGCCAGCAGCCACCCCATAAACAGGACCACCGGGGAGCTGTTTTTT. Its translation is CASSHPINRTTGELFF.

At least ten counts were recorded for this clonotype. The gene calls are TRBV5-1 and TRBJ2-4, with a weak D call TRBD1 (5 bases). In germline, CDR1 is SGHRS, CDR2 YFSETQ. The CDR3 sequence is 14 residues long. With 2 bases removed from V and 7 bases from J, the gap between germline ends came to 13 bases. CDR3: CASSFSQAGNIQYF. The CDR3 DNA reads TGCGCCAGCAGCTTCTCACAGGCCGGGAACATTCAGTACTTC.

This clonotype has just a few counts. V and J are TRBV4-1 and TRBJ2-3, with 11 bases lining up with TRBD1. CDR1 is MGHRA and CDR2 is YSYEKL in the germline V gene. The V segment lost 1 base and the J segment 4 bases; nucleotides outside the gene matches: 4. The CDR3 loop spans 16 amino acids. This chain's CDR3 is CASSQVWTGGPDTQYF. The CDR3 region has the DNA TGCGCCAGCAGCCAAGTTTGGACAGGGGGCCCAGATACGCAGTATTTT.

The genes are TRBV6-5 and TRBJ2-1; D tentatively reads TRBD1 or TRBD2 (5 bases each). Trimming left V 2 bases short and J 5 bases short, with 10 bases between. This CDR3 comprises 14 residues. Germline CDR1 is MNHEY and CDR2 is SVGAGI. The CDR3 nucleotides read TGTGCCAGCAGTTACGGGGACCTACACAATGAGCAGTTCTTC. It yields the protein CASSYGDLHNEQFF.

V gene TRBV2 combines with J gene TRBJ1-1, with TRBD1 identical over 7 bases. The CDR3 is made up of 14 amino acids. Germline V gene lookup returns CDR1 SNHLY and CDR2 FYNNEI. The junction had 10 bases not matched to a gene; V was cut back by 8 bases and J by 4 bases. CDR3 nucleotide sequence: TGTGCCAGCGGGAGGGACAGTACGAGCACTGAAGCTTTCTTT. The encoded protein is CASGRDSTSTEAFF.